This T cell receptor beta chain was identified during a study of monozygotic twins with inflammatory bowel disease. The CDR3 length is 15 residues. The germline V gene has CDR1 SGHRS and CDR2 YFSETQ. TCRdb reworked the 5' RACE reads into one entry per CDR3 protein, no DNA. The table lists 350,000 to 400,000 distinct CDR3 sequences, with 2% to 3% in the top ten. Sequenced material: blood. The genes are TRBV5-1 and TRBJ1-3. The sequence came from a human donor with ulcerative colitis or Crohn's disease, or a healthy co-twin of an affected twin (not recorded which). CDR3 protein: CASSVQINSGNTIYF.